Below are 18 T cell receptor beta chains sequenced from a single sample in a study of cytotoxic CD8 clonotypes in ibrutinib-treated CLL. Method: immunoSEQ multiplex PCR; TCRdb's copy keeps in-frame clones and lacks some. The sample carries around 150,000 clones, approximately 90% recorded once. Sequences were derived from PBMCs, sampled at disease progression, from a patient treated with ibrutinib. Receptors originate from a human donor with chronic lymphocytic leukemia.

The chain uses TRBV6-1 and TRBJ1-2, with D unresolved. Trimming removed 9 bases from V and 2 bases from J, with 10 bases in between. This CDR3 contains 12 residues. From germline, CDR1 is MNHNS and CDR2 SASEGT. For the CDR3, the DNA is TGTGCCAGTAGAGGACTAAACTATGGCTACACCTTC. Translated: CASRGLNYGYTF.

CDR3 loop: CASSPPWDIQDEQFF. In DNA, the CDR3 is TGTGCCAGCTCACCCCCTTGGGACATCCAAGATGAGCAGTTCTTC. The J gene is TRBJ2-1, the V gene TRBV18; a possible D gene is TRBD1 (6 bases). Germline V lookup: CDR1 KGHSH, CDR2 LQKENI. This CDR3 is 15 amino acids long. V was cut by 3 bases and J by 8 bases, with 17 bases left in between.

The chain employs TRBV7-8 and TRBJ2-3, with TRBD1 matching 12 bases. V was pared by 2 bases and J by 4 bases, with 4 bases of the junction left unmatched. CDR1 and CDR2 from the germline V gene are SGHVS and FQNEAQ. The CDR3 sequence is 16 residues long. The CDR3 DNA is TGTGCCAGCAGCTTAATGGGACAGGGGGCGGCAGATACGCAGTATTTT. Its protein is CASSLMGQGAADTQYF.

J is TRBJ1-4 and V is TRBV9; D gene unclear. V lost 3 bases and J lost 0, with 15 bases in between. This CDR3 is 17 amino acids long. Germline CDR1 and CDR2: SGDLS and YYNGEE. The CDR3 is CASSGPRAGATNEKLFF. The DNA for the CDR3 is TGTGCCAGCAGCGGGCCCCGCGCAGGTGCAACTAATGAAAAACTGTTTTTT.

The rearrangement links TRBV4-2 to TRBJ2-3; TRBD2 aligns across 10 bases. Germline-derived CDR1 and CDR2 are LGHNA and YNFKEQ. Trimming at V came to 1 base and at J to 2 bases, leaving 3 bases not matched to a gene. The CDR3 spans 16 residues. Here the CDR3 DNA reads TGTGCCAGCAGCCAAGTTGGACTAGCGGACACAGATACGCAGTATTTT. It codes for CASSQVGLADTDTQYF.

The rearrangement links TRBV7-3 to TRBJ2-3; D tentatively fits TRBD1 or TRBD2 (5 bases each). The V end was cut by 5 bases, the J end by 6 bases, with 18 bases between. The germline V gene has CDR1 SGHTA and CDR2 FQGTGA. CDR3 length: 15 amino acids. This CDR3 is CASSTRDPWGDTQYF. In nucleotides, the CDR3 is TGTGCCAGCAGCACCCGGGACCCCTGGGGGGATACGCAGTATTTT.

CDR3 loop: CAISGGLTGRNTEAFF. The CDR3 DNA is TGTGCCATCAGTGGGGGGCTCACGGGGAGGAACACTGAAGCTTTCTTT. J is TRBJ1-1 and V is TRBV10-3, with a weak D call TRBD1 (6 bases). The CDR3 totals 16 residues. Trimming shortened V by 4 bases and J by 1 base, and 16 bases separated the two germline ends. The germline gives CDR1 ENHRY, CDR2 SYGVKD.

The CDR3 sequence is CSVEARANTGELFF. The CDR3 DNA follows: TGCAGCGTTGAGGCCCGGGCGAACACCGGGGAGCTGTTTTTT. The chain carries TRBV29-1 and TRBJ2-2; D is uncertain. Germline V gives CDR1 SQVTM, CDR2 ANQGSEA. The CDR3 contains 14 residues. V was cut by 3 bases and J by 0 bases, with 8 bases left in between.

This clone has just one count. The chain carries TRBV11-2 and TRBJ2-1, with a possible D match to TRBD2 (5 bases). Trimming took off 5 bases at V and 0 bases at J, with 14 bases between the two ends. This CDR3 is built from 16 residues. Germline V CDR1 and CDR2: SGHAT, FQNNGV. The CDR3 coding sequence is TGTGCCAGCAGCACCGGAGCGGCAAGCTCCTACAATGAGCAGTTCTTC. Protein sequence: CASSTGAASSYNEQFF. The variable domain in full, completed from reference TRBV11-2 and TRBJ2-1, reads EAGVAQSPRYKIIEKRQSVAFWCNPISGHATLYWYQQILGQGPKLLIQFQNNGVVDDSQLPKDRFSAERLKGVDSTLKIQPAKLEDSAVYLCASSTGAASSYNEQFFGPGTRLTVL.

V usage is TRBV28 and J usage is TRBJ1-1; the D gene is possibly TRBD1 (6 bases). Germline V CDR1 and CDR2: MDHEN, SYDVKM. The ends were cut back, 3 bases at V and 4 bases at J, with 9 bases in the middle. The CDR3 length is 13 residues. The CDR3 coding sequence is TGTGCCAGCAGTTTTCCAGGGGCCACTGAAGCTTTCTTT. Protein: CASSFPGATEAFF. Based on the CDR3 plus reference TRBV28 and TRBJ1-1, the full variable domain is DVKVTQSSRYLVKRTGEKVFLECVQDMDHENMFWYRQDPGLGLRLIYFSYDVKMKEKGDIPEGYSVSREKKERFSLILESASTNQTSMYLCASSFPGATEAFFGQGTRLTVV.

The V call is TRBV6-1, the J call TRBJ1-1, with D uncertain. Germline V gene lookup returns CDR1 MNHNS and CDR2 SASEGT. CDR3 length equals 12 residues. The germline V and J ends were trimmed by 8 bases and 5 bases, with 12 bases remaining between them. CDR3 bases: TGTGCCAGCCTCCCACGGACGACTGAAGCTTTCTTT. It encodes CASLPRTTEAFF.

This rearrangement joins TRBV15 to TRBJ2-1; 12 nucleotides agree with TRBD2. The CDR3 length is 16 residues. Germline trimming cut 5 bases from V and 5 bases from J; bases unmatched to any gene: 7. Germline-derived CDR1 and CDR2 are LNHNV and YYDKDF (reference sequence). The DNA of the CDR3 is TGTGCCACCAGCTCATGGACTAGCGGGATTAACAATGAGCAGTTCTTC. Translation gives CATSSWTSGINNEQFF.

This chain connects TRBV4-1 to TRBJ1-5; D gene uncertain. V gave up 1 base and J gave up 4 bases, with 11 bases separating them. The CDR3 sequence is 15 residues long. Germline CDR1 and CDR2: MGHRA and YSYEKL. The CDR3 protein is CASSQGVFRNQPQHF. CDR3 in DNA: TGCGCCAGCAGCCAAGGGGTTTTTCGGAATCAGCCCCAGCATTTT.

This chain joins TRBV7-8 and TRBJ1-4; 8 nucleotides agree with TRBD1. The CDR3 covers 15 residues. With 5 bases clipped from V and 8 bases from J, the junction kept 10 bases outside the gene matches. Germline CDR1 and CDR2: SGHVS and FQNEAQ. The CDR3 DNA reads TGTGCCAGCAGCATCCGGACAGGGAAGTCGGAAAAACTGTTTTTT. Translation: CASSIRTGKSEKLFF.

The V call is TRBV11-3, the J call TRBJ2-7; TRBD1 might be the D (6 bases). The V end lost 2 bases, the J end lost 7 bases, and 9 bases lay between the germline ends. This CDR3 spans 12 amino acids. Germline V lookup: CDR1 SGHNT, CDR2 YENEEA. The CDR3 region has the DNA TGTGCCAGCAGCTTAACGAGGGGGGAGCAGTACTTC. Protein product: CASSLTRGEQYF.

The chain joins TRBV9 to TRBJ2-1, with 14 nucleotides matching TRBD2. Per germline, CDR1 SGDLS and CDR2 YYNGEE. The V segment lost 3 bases and the J segment 8 bases; nucleotides outside the gene matches: 19. This CDR3 is 20 amino acids long. CDR3 DNA: TGTGCCAGCAGCGCCTCCGGGACTAGCGGGAGTAAGTCGTTTGAATATGAGCAGTTCTTC. This translates into CASSASGTSGSKSFEYEQFF.

The V call is TRBV19, the J call TRBJ2-1, with 7 bases lining up with TRBD2. V lost 10 bases, J lost 8 bases, and 11 bases stayed unmatched. CDR1 is LNHDA and CDR2 is SQIVND in the germline V gene (reference sequence). This CDR3 has 13 amino acids. The CDR3 loop reads CANGGLPLDEQFF. DNA of the CDR3: TGTGCCAACGGGGGACTACCCTTAGATGAGCAGTTCTTC.

This clone has a handful of counts. The chain couples TRBV9 to TRBJ1-5; D gene uncertain. This CDR3 spans 13 amino acids. From germline, CDR1 is SGDLS and CDR2 YYNGEE. The V and J ends lost 5 bases and 11 bases respectively, with 17 bases between them. For the CDR3, the DNA is TGTGCCAGCAGGTACCGGGCCCAAGTGGCCCAGCATTTT. It codes for CASRYRAQVAQHF. Using reference TRBV9 and TRBJ1-5 for the parts outside the CDR3, the full variable domain is DSGVTQTPKHLITATGQRVTLRCSPRSGDLSVYWYQQSLDQGLQFLIQYYNGEERAKGNILERFSAQQFPDLHSELNLSSLELGDSALYFCASRYRAQVAQHFGDGTRLSIL.